A single sample gave rise to the 4 T cell receptor beta chains below, sequenced in a study of T cell changes during pregnancy in multiple sclerosis. Repertoires were generated with immunoSEQ multiplex PCR, while TCRdb's copy carries only in-frame clones and drops some. The table shows roughly 37,000 clones, with 75% to 95% occurring only once. The sample was CD4+ T cells from peripheral blood mononuclear cells, taken in the second trimester of pregnancy. Every receptor here comes from a female donor in good health, enrolled as a control in a pregnancy study.

This sequence joins TRBV21-1 and TRBJ1-1; TRBD1 is taken as the D call from the table, unchecked against the DNA. TRBV21-1 is a listed pseudogene. The CDR3 is 15 amino acids. CDR3 region: CASSKALSRGGEAFF. The CDR3 DNA follows: TGTGCCAGCAGCAAAGCGCTCTCCAGGGGCGGGGAAGCTTTCTTT.

V is TRBV10-2 and J is TRBJ2-3; 11 positions match TRBD2. Per germline, CDR1 WSHSY and CDR2 SAAADI. This CDR3 has 15 residues. Losses at the gene ends were 6 bases for V and 2 bases for J; bases not matched to a gene: 4. CDR3 DNA: TGCGCCAGCAGGGGTAGCGGGGGGGCCACAGATACGCAGTATTTT. Protein sequence: CASRGSGGATDTQYF.

The rearrangement links TRBV4-2 to TRBJ2-7, with D perhaps TRBD1 (5 bases). The CDR3 extends over 17 amino acids. CDR1 LGHNA and CDR2 YNFKEQ come from the germline V gene. The V end was cut by 2 bases, the J end by 4 bases, with 21 bases between. CDR3 sequence: CASSQLTYPSKGYEQYF. DNA of the CDR3: TGTGCCAGCAGCCAACTAACCTACCCTTCAAAGGGGTACGAGCAGTACTTC.

On this clone: Other DNA sequences in this specimen translate into the identical CDR3. The CDR3: CASSLAGTGVNEQFF. DNA for the CDR3: TGCGCCAGCAGCTTGGCCGGGACAGGAGTCAATGAGCAGTTCTTC. V and J are TRBV5-1 and TRBJ2-1; TRBD1 matches at 8 bases. The V segment lost 0 bases and the J segment 6 bases; nucleotides outside the gene matches: 5. CDR1 SGHRS and CDR2 YFSETQ come from the germline V gene. CDR3 length: 15 amino acids.